Listed here are 5 T cell receptor beta chains from one sample, sequenced in a study of cytomegalovirus exposure and HLA in healthy donors. This PCR relied on a set of 60 Vbeta primers and 13 Jbeta primers. This table comes from immunoSEQ multiplex PCR, and its TCRdb copy is limited to in-frame clones, with some not included. The repertoire holds about 140,000 clones, 70% seen once, with 1.5% to 2% in the top ten. Sequenced input: PBMCs. The receptors derive from a woman in her 30s in good health and CMV-seronegative.

This clone was recorded a few times. The chain joins TRBV7-2 to TRBJ2-4; D possibly corresponds to TRBD1 (8 bases). This CDR3 is 13 amino acids long. Deletions cut 5 bases from V and 8 bases from J, with 13 bases between. From germline, CDR1 is SGHTA and CDR2 FQGNSA. The CDR3 nucleotides are TGTGCCAGCAGCCCAACAGGGGGGGACATTCAGTACTTC. This sequence encodes CASSPTGGDIQYF.

The chain is built from TRBV5-6 and TRBJ2-2; weak D call: TRBD1 (7 bases). The CDR3 length is 16 residues. The germline gives CDR1 SGHDT, CDR2 YYEEEE. The V gene lost 1 base and the J gene lost 4 bases, with 14 bases spanning the gap. The CDR3 DNA sequence: TGTGCCAGCAGCTTGTATCAGGGGGAGGTCACCGGGGAGCTGTTTTTT. Translation: CASSLYQGEVTGELFF. Full variable domain (missing parts from reference TRBV5-6 and TRBJ2-2): DAGVTQSPTHLIKTRGQQVTLRCSPKSGHDTVSWYQQALGQGPQFIFQYYEEEERQRGNFPDRFSGHQFPNYSSELNVNALLLGDSALYLCASSLYQGEVTGELFFGEGSRLTVL.

The chain employs TRBV6-1 and TRBJ2-7, with 10 bases identical to TRBD1. V shed 3 bases and J 7 bases; nucleotides not matched to a gene: 6. The germline V gene has CDR1 MNHNS and CDR2 SASEGT. The CDR3 extends over 14 amino acids. CDR3 sequence (DNA): TGTGCCAGCAGTGATGGGACAGGGGTTAATGAGCAGTACGTC. It encodes CASSDGTGVNEQYV.

This sequence joins TRBV6-1 and TRBJ1-1; D is uncertain. Germline assignment: CDR1 MNHNS and CDR2 SASEGT. V lost 6 bases and J lost 2, with 10 bases in between. The CDR3 loop spans 13 amino acids. The CDR3, as DNA: TGTGCCAGCAGCCTAGAAACAAACACTGAAGCTTTCTTT. Encoded protein: CASSLETNTEAFF.

This clone was counted only a few times. The V call is TRBV18, the J call TRBJ2-1; 9 bases line up with TRBD1. V lost 1 base and J lost 3; bases outside the gene matches: 1. This CDR3 is 15 amino acids long. CDR1 is KGHSH, CDR2 LQKENI, per germline. This chain's CDR3 is CASSPLTGGYNEQFF. CDR3 sequence (DNA): TGTGCCAGCTCACCACTGACAGGGGGCTACAATGAGCAGTTCTTC.